One T cell receptor beta chain is described in this entry. No antigen is known for it. Germline lookup yields CDR1 MNHGY and CDR2 SAAAGT. V was pared by 5 bases and J by 4 bases, with 18 bases between. The CDR3 length is 16 residues. These data are taken from a study of T cell repertoires in cytomegalovirus infection. Study background: A matching HLA type, together with CMV infection, was signaled by public TCR beta signatures.

Findings of the study overall: Of the TCR beta families, the public ones yielded a cumulative frequency that identified carriers of CMV plus the relevant HLA. What dominated the ex vivo response were HLA-C-restricted CMV-specific TCR beta clonotypes.

MiXCR, applied by TCRdb to the reads, yields one record per CDR3 protein. Here the sample spans tens of thousands of distinct CDR3 sequences, about 45% being singletons. Specimen: CD8+ T cells from cultured PBMCs, collected from culture after CMV antigen stimulation. The TCR was taken from a human donor in good health (CMV status not recorded). Some clones in this sample may be carry-over from other donors' samples. J is TRBJ1-3 and V is TRBV6-8; no clear D gene. The CDR3 DNA reads as TGTGCCAGCAGTCCCCGTTGGGAGGGAGAGGGAAACACCATATATTTT. Its protein is CASSPRWEGEGNTIYF.